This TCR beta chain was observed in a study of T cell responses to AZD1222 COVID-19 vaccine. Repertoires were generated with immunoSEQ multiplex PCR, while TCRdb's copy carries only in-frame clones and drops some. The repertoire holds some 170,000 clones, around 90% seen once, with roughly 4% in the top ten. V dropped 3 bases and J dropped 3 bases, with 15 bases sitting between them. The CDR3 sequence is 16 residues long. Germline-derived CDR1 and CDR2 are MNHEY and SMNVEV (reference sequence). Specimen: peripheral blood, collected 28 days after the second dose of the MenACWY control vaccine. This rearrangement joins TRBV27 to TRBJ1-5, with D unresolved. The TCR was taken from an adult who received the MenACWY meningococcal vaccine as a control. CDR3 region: CASSFPGYLDNQPQHF. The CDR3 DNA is TGTGCCAGCAGTTTCCCGGGGTATCTGGACAATCAGCCCCAGCATTTT.